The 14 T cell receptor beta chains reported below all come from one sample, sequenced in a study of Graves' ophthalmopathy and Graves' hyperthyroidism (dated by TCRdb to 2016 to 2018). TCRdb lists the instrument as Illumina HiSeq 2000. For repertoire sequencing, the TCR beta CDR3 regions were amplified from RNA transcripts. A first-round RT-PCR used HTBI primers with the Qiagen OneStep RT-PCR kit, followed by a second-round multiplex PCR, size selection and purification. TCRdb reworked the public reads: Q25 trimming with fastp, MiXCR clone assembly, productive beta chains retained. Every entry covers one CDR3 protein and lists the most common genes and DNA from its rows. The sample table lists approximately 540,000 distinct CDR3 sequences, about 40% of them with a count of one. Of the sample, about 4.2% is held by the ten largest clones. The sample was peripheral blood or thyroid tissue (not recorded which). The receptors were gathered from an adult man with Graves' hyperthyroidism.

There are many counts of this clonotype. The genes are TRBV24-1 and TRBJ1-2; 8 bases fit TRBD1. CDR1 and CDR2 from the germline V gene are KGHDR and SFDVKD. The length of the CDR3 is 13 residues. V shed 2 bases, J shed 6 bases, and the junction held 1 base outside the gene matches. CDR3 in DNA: TGTGCCACCAGTGATTGGACAGGGAATGGCTACACCTTC. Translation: CATSDWTGNGYTF.

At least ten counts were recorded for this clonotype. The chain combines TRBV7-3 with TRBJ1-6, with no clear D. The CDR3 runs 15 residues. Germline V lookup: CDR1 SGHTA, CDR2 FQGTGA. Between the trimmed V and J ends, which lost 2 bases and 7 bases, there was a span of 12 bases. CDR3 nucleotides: TGTGCCAGCAGCTTATCAGGCTTATTGAATTCACCCCTCCACTTT. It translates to CASSLSGLLNSPLHF.

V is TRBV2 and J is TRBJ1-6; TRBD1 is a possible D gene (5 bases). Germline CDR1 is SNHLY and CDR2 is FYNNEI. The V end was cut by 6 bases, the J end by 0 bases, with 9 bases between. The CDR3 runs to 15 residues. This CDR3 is CASSRDGSYNSPLHF. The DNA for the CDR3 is TGTGCCAGCAGCAGGGACGGCTCCTATAATTCACCCCTCCACTTT.

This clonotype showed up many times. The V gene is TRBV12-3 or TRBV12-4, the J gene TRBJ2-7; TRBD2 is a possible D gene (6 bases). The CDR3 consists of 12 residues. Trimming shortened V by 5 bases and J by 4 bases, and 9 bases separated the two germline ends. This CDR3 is CASSEEGYEQYF. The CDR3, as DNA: TGTGCCAGCAGTGAGGAGGGGTACGAGCAGTACTTC.

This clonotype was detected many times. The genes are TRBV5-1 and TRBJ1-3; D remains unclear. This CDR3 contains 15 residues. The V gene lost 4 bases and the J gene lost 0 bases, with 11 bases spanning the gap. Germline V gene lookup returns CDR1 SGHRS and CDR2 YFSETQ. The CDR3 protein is CASSESAHSGNTIYF. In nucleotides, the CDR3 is TGCGCCAGCAGCGAATCAGCGCACTCTGGAAACACCATATATTTT.

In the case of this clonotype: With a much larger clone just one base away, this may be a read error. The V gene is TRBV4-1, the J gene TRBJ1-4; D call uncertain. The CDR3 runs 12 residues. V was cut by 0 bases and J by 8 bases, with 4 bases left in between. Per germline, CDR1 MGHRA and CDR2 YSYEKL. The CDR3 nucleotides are TGCGCCAGCAGCCAAGATGGCGAAAAACTGTTTTTT. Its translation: CASSQDGEKLFF.

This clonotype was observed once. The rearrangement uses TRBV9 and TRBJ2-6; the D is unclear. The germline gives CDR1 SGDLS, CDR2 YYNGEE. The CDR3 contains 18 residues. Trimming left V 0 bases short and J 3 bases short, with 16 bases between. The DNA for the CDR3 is TGTGCCAGCAGCGTAGGAGAGACGGGTCTAGGTGGGGCCAACGTCCTGACTTTC. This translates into CASSVGETGLGGANVLTF.

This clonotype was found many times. CDR3 residues: CASSLIGRGTEAFF. The CDR3, as DNA: TGTGCCAGCAGTTTAATCGGCAGGGGCACTGAAGCTTTCTTT. The chain couples TRBV12-3 or TRBV12-4 to TRBJ1-1; D might be TRBD1 (6 bases). Deletions cut 2 bases from V and 4 bases from J, with 11 bases between. The CDR3 consists of 14 residues.

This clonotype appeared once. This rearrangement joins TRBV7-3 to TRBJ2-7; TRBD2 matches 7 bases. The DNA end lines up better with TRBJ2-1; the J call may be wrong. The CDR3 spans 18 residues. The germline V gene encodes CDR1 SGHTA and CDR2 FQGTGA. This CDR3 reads CASSLGVGAGTTPDEQFF. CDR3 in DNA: TGTGCCAGCAGCTTAGGGGTCGGAGCGGGGACTACACCGGATGAGCAGTTCTTC.

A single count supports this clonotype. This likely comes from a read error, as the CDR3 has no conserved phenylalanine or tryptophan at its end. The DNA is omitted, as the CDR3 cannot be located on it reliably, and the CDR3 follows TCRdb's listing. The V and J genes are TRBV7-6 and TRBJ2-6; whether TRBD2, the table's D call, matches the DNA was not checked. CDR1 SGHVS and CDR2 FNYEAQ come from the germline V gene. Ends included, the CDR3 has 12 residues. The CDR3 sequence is CASSLELADLYT.

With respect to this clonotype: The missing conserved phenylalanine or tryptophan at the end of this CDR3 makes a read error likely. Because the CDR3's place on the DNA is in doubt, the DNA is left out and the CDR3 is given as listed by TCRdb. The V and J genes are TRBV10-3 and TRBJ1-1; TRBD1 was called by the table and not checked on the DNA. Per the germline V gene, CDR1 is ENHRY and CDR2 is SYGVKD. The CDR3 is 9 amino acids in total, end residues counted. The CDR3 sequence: CAISESTGQ.

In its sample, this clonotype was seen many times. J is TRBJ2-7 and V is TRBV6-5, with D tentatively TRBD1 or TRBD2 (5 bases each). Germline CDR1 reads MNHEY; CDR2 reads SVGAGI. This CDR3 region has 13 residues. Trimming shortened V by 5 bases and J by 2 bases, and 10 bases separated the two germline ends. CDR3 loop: CASSQGVTYEQYF. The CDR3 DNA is TGTGCCAGCAGTCAGGGAGTTACCTACGAGCAGTACTTC.

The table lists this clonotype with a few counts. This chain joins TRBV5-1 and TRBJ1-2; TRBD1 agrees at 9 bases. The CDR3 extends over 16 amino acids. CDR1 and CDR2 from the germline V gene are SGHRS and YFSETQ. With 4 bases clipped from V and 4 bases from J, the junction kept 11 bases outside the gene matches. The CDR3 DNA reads TGCGCCAGCAGCCAAGCTCCGGGACAGGGAATCTATGGCTACACCTTC. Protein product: CASSQAPGQGIYGYTF. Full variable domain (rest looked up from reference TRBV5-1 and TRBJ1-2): KAGVTQTPRYLIKTRGQQVTLSCSPISGHRSVSWYQQTPGQGLQFLFEYFSETQRNKGNFPGRFSGRQFSNSRSEMNVSTLELGDSALYLCASSQAPGQGIYGYTFGSGTRLTVV.

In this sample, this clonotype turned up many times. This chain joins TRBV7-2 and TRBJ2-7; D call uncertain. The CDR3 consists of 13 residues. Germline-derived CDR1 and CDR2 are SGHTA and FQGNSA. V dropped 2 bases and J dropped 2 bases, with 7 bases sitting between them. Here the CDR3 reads CASSLWPAYEQYF. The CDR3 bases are TGTGCCAGCAGCTTATGGCCCGCCTACGAGCAGTACTTC.